Below, 16 T cell receptor beta chains from the same sample are listed, as sequenced in a study of blood T cell repertoires in COVID-19 (dated by TCRdb to 2019 to 2021). Receptor amplification or capture employed the immunoSEQ multiplex PCR assay. TCRdb obtained this table from immuneACCESS and retained in-frame rearrangements with V and J assigned. These tables miss some clones; where compared with another copy, unresolved V genes account for less than half of the shortfall, and the remainder is unexplained. This sample lists 140,000 to 150,000 clones; approximately 80% were detected once. The ten largest clonotypes hold approximately 3.5% of the sample. The sequencing sample was made of peripheral blood. These TCRs come from a man between 65 and 80 years old who had recovered from COVID-19.

The V call is TRBV6-5, the J call TRBJ1-5; 8 bases agree with TRBD1. CDR1 is MNHEY and CDR2 is SVGAGI in the germline V gene. The length of the CDR3 is 16 residues. J lost 0 bases, V lost 4 bases, and 5 bases had no gene match. CDR3 sequence reads: CASSSGQVFSNQPQHF. The CDR3 nucleotides are TGTGCCAGCAGTTCGGGACAGGTTTTTAGCAATCAGCCCCAGCATTTT.

The chain recombines TRBV10-3 with TRBJ1-2, with TRBD1 as a possible D gene (6 bases). CDR3 length equals 15 residues. V dropped 0 bases and J dropped 4 bases, with 12 bases sitting between them. In germline, CDR1 is ENHRY, CDR2 SYGVKD. CDR3 nucleotides: TGTGCCATCAGTGAGTCGGGGGCGGTTTCCTATGGCTACACCTTC. This codes for CAISESGAVSYGYTF.

This clone was counted a few times. This chain's CDR3 is CASSQVAGATDTQYF. The CDR3 nucleotides are TGCGCCAGCAGCCAAGTAGCGGGTGCCACAGATACGCAGTATTTT. The gene calls are TRBV4-3 and TRBJ2-3, with 7 bases that match TRBD2. V was clipped by 1 base and J by 2 bases; unmatched bases: 3. This CDR3 comprises 15 residues. Germline assignment: CDR1 LGHNA and CDR2 YSLEER.

The chain carries TRBV5-4 and TRBJ1-6; D remains ambiguous. Trimming removed 0 bases from V and 0 bases from J, with 4 bases in between. The CDR3 has 15 amino acids. Germline loops: CDR1 SGHNT, CDR2 YYREEE (reference sequence). The CDR3 sequence is CASSLESSYNSPLHF. For the CDR3, the DNA is TGTGCCAGCAGCTTGGAGAGCTCCTATAATTCACCCCTCCACTTT.

This rearrangement joins TRBV15 to TRBJ2-2; a weak D match, TRBD2 (5 bases). Trimming took 4 bases from V and 1 from J, leaving 16 bases between them. The germline V gene encodes CDR1 LNHNV and CDR2 YYDKDF (reference sequence). CDR3 size: 17 residues. The CDR3 here is CATSTVREWWNTGELFF. CDR3 DNA sequence: TGTGCCACCAGCACCGTAAGGGAGTGGTGGAACACCGGGGAGCTGTTTTTT.

The sample holds a few counts of this clone. The rearrangement uses TRBV3-1 (or the pseudogene TRBV3-2) and TRBJ2-7; 9 bases map to TRBD2. The CDR3 covers 13 residues. Germline V CDR1 and CDR2: LGHDT, YNNKEL (reference sequence). J was trimmed by 6 bases and V by 6 bases; bases with no gene match: 6. The DNA for the CDR3 is TGTGCCAGCAGTGCTAGCGGGATGTCCGAGCAGTACTTC. It specifies CASSASGMSEQYF.

The rearrangement uses TRBV9 and TRBJ1-1; possibly TRBD1 for D (5 bases). V shed 3 bases and J shed 7 bases, with 16 bases lying between them. CDR1 is SGDLS, CDR2 YYNGEE, per germline. This CDR3 has 14 residues. The CDR3 coding sequence is TGTGCCAGCAGCGGGGAACCAGGGCGTGGTGAAGCTTTCTTT. Its protein is CASSGEPGRGEAFF.

This clone has only one observation. The chain is built from TRBV3-1 (or the pseudogene TRBV3-2) and TRBJ1-2, with D maybe TRBD1 (5 bases). Germline CDR1 is LGHDT and CDR2 is YNNKEL (reference sequence). The CDR3 has 15 residues. V lost 4 bases to trimming and J lost 8 bases, with 20 bases between them. DNA of the CDR3: TGTGCCAGCAGCCGGGGGGGACGATCTTCGGGCGGCTACACCTTC. It is translated as CASSRGGRSSGGYTF.

The rearrangement joins TRBV5-4 to TRBJ1-3, with D unresolved. Per the germline V gene, CDR1 is SGHNT and CDR2 is YYREEE (reference sequence). Trimming removed 0 bases from V and 0 bases from J, with 10 bases in between. CDR3 size: 16 residues. The CDR3, as DNA: TGTGCCAGCAGCTTGGAAGGAGGCATCTCTGGAAACACCATATATTTT. Translated: CASSLEGGISGNTIYF.

CDR3 sequence reads: CASSPRDRGSNTEAFF. The CDR3 nucleotides are TGTGCCAGCAGCCCAAGGGACAGGGGGTCAAACACTGAAGCTTTCTTT. The chain uses TRBV5-4 and TRBJ1-1, with TRBD1 identical over 11 bases. CDR1 and CDR2 from the germline V gene are SGHNT and YYREEE (reference sequence). This CDR3 has 16 residues. V was clipped by 4 bases and J by 2 bases; unmatched bases: 7.

The V and J genes are TRBV4-3 and TRBJ2-1; 11 nucleotides match TRBD2. V trimming: 0 bases; J trimming: 0 bases; junction bases outside the gene matches: 1. This CDR3 spans 17 amino acids. In germline, CDR1 is LGHNA, CDR2 YSLEER. CDR3 in amino acids: CASSQDGTSGSYNEQFF. For the CDR3, the DNA is TGCGCCAGCAGCCAAGATGGGACTAGCGGCTCCTACAATGAGCAGTTCTTC.

This clone was observed many times. V is TRBV7-3 and J is TRBJ2-3; D is unresolved. Germline V gene sequence: CDR1 SGHTA, CDR2 FQGTGA. This CDR3 region has 12 residues. The V end was cut by 0 bases, the J end by 6 bases, with 4 bases between. CDR3 coding DNA: TGTGCCAGCAGCTTAACGGGCGATACGCAGTATTTT. The encoded protein is CASSLTGDTQYF.

The rearrangement joins TRBV4-1 to TRBJ2-1; no reliable D call. V lost 0 bases and J lost 7, with 4 bases in between. Germline V gives CDR1 MGHRA, CDR2 YSYEKL. CDR3 length equals 12 residues. The CDR3 DNA reads TGCGCCAGCAGCCAAGACCTTAATGAGCAGTTCTTC. Its translation is CASSQDLNEQFF.

This chain links TRBV7-2 with TRBJ2-3; 12 nucleotides match TRBD2. This CDR3 has 16 residues. Trimming took 5 bases from V and 4 from J; bases not matched to a gene: 7. Germline assignment: CDR1 SGHTA and CDR2 FQGNSA. The CDR3 DNA sequence: TGTGCCAGCAGCCCCCTAGCGGGAGGGAGGTCAGATACGCAGTATTTT. Translation gives CASSPLAGGRSDTQYF.

This clone occurred once. This chain joins TRBV29-1 and TRBJ2-7; 14 bases fit TRBD2. The germline V gene encodes CDR1 SQVTM and CDR2 ANQGSEA. The CDR3 covers 13 residues. J was trimmed by 4 bases and V by 4 bases; bases with no gene match: 0. In DNA form, the CDR3 reads TGCAGCGTTGGGACTAGCGGGAGGTACGAGCAGTACTTC. Encoded protein: CSVGTSGRYEQYF.

The rearrangement links TRBV15 to TRBJ2-5; weak D call: TRBD2 (6 bases). The V gene lost 6 bases and the J gene lost 2 bases, with 10 bases spanning the gap. Germline loops: CDR1 LNHNV, CDR2 YYDKDF (reference sequence). The CDR3 consists of 13 residues. The CDR3 DNA reads TGTGCCACCAGTCTTGGGGGGCAAGAGACCCAGTACTTC. It specifies CATSLGGQETQYF.